Reported below is one T cell receptor beta chain. This clone has more than one count but fewer than ten. The antigen it recognizes is unknown. Nothing much larger sits one base from this clone, and base qualities are not available. Samples from volunteer blood donors who had recovered from COVID-19 were contributed by a second Seattle source. The collaborating institutions used their own protocols to collect whole blood in K2EDTA tubes. For TCRbeta analysis, collaborators shipped samples in one of three forms: frozen whole blood, isolated PBMCs, or DNA extracted from either of those sample types. The immunoSEQ Assay, a bias-controlled multiplex PCR, was used to amplify TCRbeta CDR3 regions from genomic DNA. The authors processed their data as follows. The number of nucleated cells in each sample was estimated from the amplification of reference gene primers within the assay. Sequence reads were collapsed and filtered to measure the absolute abundance of every unique TCRbeta CDR3 rearrangement. For each sample, productive Simpson clonality was calculated as the square root of Simpson's diversity index across productive rearrangements. Imported from immuneACCESS, the table was reduced by TCRdb to in-frame sequences with V and J called. These copies leave out some clones; in studies compared against another copy, an unresolved V gene accounts for under half, and the cause of the remainder is not known. V and J calls and clone size are those listed in that table; D and trimming were worked out from the DNA. The sample table contains roughly 300,000 clones; only one count was recorded for more than 75% of them. More than 1.3% of the sample goes to the ten largest clones.

Reading from cysteine to phenylalanine, the CDR3 counts 18 amino acids. This entry keeps only the CDR3 DNA: 54 bases, framed from base 1. The V end gives up 6 bases and the J end 2 bases, leaving 14 bases in the junction not matched to a gene. Per the germline V gene, ENHRY is the CDR1 and SYGVKD is the CDR2. This specimen comes from a study of blood T cell repertoires in COVID-19 (dated by TCRdb to the early 2020s). Regarding the research as a whole: Samples covering the acute and convalescent phases of COVID-19 were provided by collaborators in the United States, Italy and Spain. The prospective study material was composed of cDNA or gDNA derived from T cells, B-cell-depleted T cells, or PBMCs. The samples were drawn from two sources: the first 160 participants of the ongoing ImmuneRACE study, and over 950 subjects contributed by 6 global collaborators. Where HLA class I and class II types were available, the types were taken from metadata supplied by the sample provider, not from assay-based typing. Sample metadata almost always included a de-identified subject ID, COVID-19 status, age in years and sex. The repertoires were released in a freely available public database intended as a resource for research on the immune response to SARS-CoV-2. Deeply sampled blood TCRbeta repertoires from subjects exposed to, actively infected with, or recovered from COVID-19 were included in the dataset. Overall study outcomes, separate from this receptor: How much clinical and demographic metadata was included differed by source and by participant, and the metadata was provided uncurated.

This clonotype was obtained from a woman aged 35 to 49 who had recovered from COVID-19. The sequence joins TRBV10-3 to TRBJ1-1; TRBD1 lines up with 11 middle nucleotides. Input material: peripheral blood. The CDR3 has the sequence CAIRKGPGQGALNTEAFF. The bases are TGTGCCATCAGAAAGGGTCCCGGACAGGGGGCTCTCAACACTGAAGCTTTCTTT.